The T cell receptor (beta chain) described here comes from a study of blood T cell repertoires in COVID-19. Study-wide background: From the United States, Italy and Spain came samples of acute and convalescent COVID-19. From T cells, B-cell-depleted T cells, or PBMCs came the material, which was cDNA or gDNA.

Source study methods: Using reference gene primer amplification, nucleated cell counts were estimated. The repertoire was sequenced with immunoSEQ multiplex PCR; TCRdb's copy has only in-frame clones and lacks some. The V and J calls and clone size are taken from that table; D and trimming were inferred from the DNA. This table has about 27,000 clones, roughly 80% appearing once. The CDR3 loop spans 14 amino acids. V lost 3 bases and J 4 bases, leaving 12 bases between the germline ends. The germline V gene encodes CDR1 LNHDA and CDR2 SQIVND (reference sequence). Source material: peripheral blood. The chain employs TRBV19 and TRBJ1-2; D possibly corresponds to TRBD1 (6 bases). The source of this sequence is a man between 65 and 85 years old with active COVID-19. This CDR3 is CASSMRRTAYGYTF. The CDR3 DNA follows: TGTGCCAGTAGTATGCGGCGGACAGCCTATGGCTACACCTTC.